Each of the 19 T cell receptor beta chains below was sequenced from the same sample in a study of blood T cell repertoires in COVID-19. Clones were sequenced by immunoSEQ multiplex PCR, and TCRdb holds only the in-frame ones, with some missing. Here the sample spans 380,000 or so clones, roughly 90% being singletons. Specimen: PBMCs or T cells enriched from blood (not recorded which). These receptors came from a woman aged 30 to 39 with acute COVID-19.

The genes are TRBV9 and TRBJ1-1; D not resolved. The CDR3 contains 15 residues. V was shortened by 5 bases and J by 1 base, with 15 bases between the two germline ends. Germline CDR1 and CDR2: SGDLS and YYNGEE. The CDR3 DNA sequence: TGTGCCAGCAGTCTGACCGGGATGAGGAACACTGAAGCTTTCTTT. Translating gives CASSLTGMRNTEAFF. Full variable domain (missing parts from reference TRBV9 and TRBJ1-1): DSGVTQTPKHLITATGQRVTLRCSPRSGDLSVYWYQQSLDQGLQFLIQYYNGEERAKGNILERFSAQQFPDLHSELNLSSLELGDSALYFCASSLTGMRNTEAFFGQGTRLTVV.

This chain connects TRBV18 to TRBJ2-3, with D uncertain. This CDR3 spans 15 amino acids. Germline V gene lookup returns CDR1 KGHSH and CDR2 LQKENI. V was pared by 0 bases and J by 0 bases, with 7 bases between. CDR3 DNA: TGTGCCAGCTCACCACCGTGGCAGAGCACAGATACGCAGTATTTT. Its translation: CASSPPWQSTDTQYF.

The V call is TRBV9, the J call TRBJ2-2; weak D call: TRBD1 (6 bases). Trimming took 5 bases from V and 6 from J, leaving 23 bases between them. The germline gives CDR1 SGDLS, CDR2 YYNGEE. The CDR3 totals 17 residues. The CDR3 sequence is CASSIDNRVGIAGELFF. Written as DNA, the CDR3 is TGTGCCAGCAGTATAGACAACAGGGTGGGGATCGCCGGGGAGCTGTTTTTT.

In its sample, this clone was seen once. The chain uses TRBV5-6 and TRBJ1-3, with 9 bases matching TRBD1. With V trimmed by 3 bases and J by 4 bases, 8 bases remained unmatched. Germline lookup yields CDR1 SGHDT and CDR2 YYEEEE. The CDR3 totals 16 residues. The CDR3 here is CASSSNRGHSGNTIYF. DNA for the CDR3: TGTGCCAGCAGCTCGAACAGGGGGCATTCGGGAAACACCATATATTTT.

The rearrangement links TRBV7-8 to TRBJ1-3; a possible D gene is TRBD1 (6 bases). Germline loops: CDR1 SGHVS, CDR2 FQNEAQ. CDR3 size: 15 residues. Trimming pared 5 bases from V and 0 bases from J, leaving 11 bases between. The CDR3 sequence is CASSLGTNSGNTIYF. DNA of the CDR3: TGTGCCAGCAGCCTCGGGACAAACTCTGGAAACACCATATATTTT. Using reference TRBV7-8 and TRBJ1-3 for the parts outside the CDR3, the full variable domain is GAGVSQSPRYKVAKRGQDVALRCDPISGHVSLFWYQQALGQGPEFLTYFQNEAQLDKSGLPSDRFFAERPEGSVSTLKIQRTQQEDSAVYLCASSLGTNSGNTIYFGEGSWLTVV.

V gene TRBV6-5 combines with J gene TRBJ2-7, with 7 positions matching TRBD1. The germline V gene encodes CDR1 MNHEY and CDR2 SVGAGI. J was trimmed by 3 bases and V by 6 bases; bases with no gene match: 8. CDR3 size: 14 residues. CDR3 in amino acids: CASSLNRDSYEQYF. For the CDR3, the DNA is TGTGCCAGCAGCTTAAATCGGGACAGCTACGAGCAGTACTTC.

The chain is built from TRBV10-2 and TRBJ2-3; D possibly corresponds to TRBD2 (7 bases). Germline CDR1 WSHSY, CDR2 SAAADI. The V gene lost 0 bases and the J gene lost 9 bases, with 22 bases spanning the gap. The CDR3 has 17 amino acids. Here the CDR3 DNA reads TGCGCCAGCAGTGAGTCTGAGCGGGGACGGAAGAGGGGGACGCAGTATTTT. Protein product: CASSESERGRKRGTQYF.

This clone was counted once. The chain recombines TRBV6-1 with TRBJ1-2, with D possibly matching TRBD1 (5 bases). Per the germline V gene, CDR1 is MNHNS and CDR2 is SASEGT. V was trimmed by 2 bases and J by 2 bases, leaving 15 bases between them. This CDR3 is built from 16 residues. The CDR3 DNA reads as TGTGCCAGCAGTGAAAGGGGCAGGGCCCCAAACTATGGCTACACCTTC. Its translation: CASSERGRAPNYGYTF.

This chain uses TRBV6-1 with TRBJ1-1, with D possibly being TRBD1 (5 bases). The V and J ends lost 3 bases and 3 bases respectively, with 11 bases between them. The V gene's germline CDR1 is MNHNS and CDR2 SASEGT. The CDR3 contains 14 residues. CDR3 in amino acids: CASSDGGGDTEAFF. The CDR3 nucleotides read TGTGCCAGCAGTGATGGTGGGGGGGACACTGAAGCTTTCTTT.

This rearrangement joins TRBV5-1 to TRBJ2-7; D may be TRBD1 (6 bases). This CDR3 has 14 residues. Germline V CDR1 and CDR2: SGHRS, YFSETQ. Trimming took 0 bases from V and 3 from J, leaving 10 bases between them. CDR3 amino acids: CASSLAGQHYEQYF. The CDR3, as DNA: TGCGCCAGCAGCTTGGCAGGACAGCACTACGAGCAGTACTTC.

The chain carries TRBV19 and TRBJ2-1; D might be TRBD2 (6 bases). Germline V gene data show CDR1 as LNHDA and CDR2 as SQIVND (reference sequence). Deletions cut 4 bases from V and 0 bases from J, with 16 bases between. The CDR3 covers 17 residues. The CDR3 sequence is CASSTTGTCCSYNEQFF. The CDR3 DNA reads as TGTGCCAGTAGTACAACCGGGACTTGCTGCTCCTACAATGAGCAGTTCTTC.

The DNA for the CDR3 is TGTGCCAGCAGTTTAGCGGGGGCACGGGCCGGTGAAGCTTTCTTT. This codes for CASSLAGARAGEAFF. The chain joins TRBV28 to TRBJ1-1; possible D gene TRBD1, 6 bases. CDR1 is MDHEN and CDR2 is SYDVKM in the germline V gene. V was cut by 2 bases and J by 7 bases, with 17 bases left in between. This CDR3 is 15 amino acids long.

The chain uses TRBV3-1 (or the pseudogene TRBV3-2) and TRBJ2-3; TRBD2 might be the D (5 bases). The CDR3 consists of 12 residues. Germline CDR1 reads LGHDT; CDR2 reads YNNKEL (reference sequence). With 3 bases removed from V and 6 bases from J, the gap between germline ends came to 7 bases. The CDR3: CASSHTGDTQYF. The CDR3 DNA reads TGTGCCAGCAGCCACACGGGGGATACGCAGTATTTT.

The chain combines TRBV19 with TRBJ1-2; no firm D call. V was pared by 4 bases and J by 4 bases, with 10 bases between. The CDR3 has 13 residues. Per the germline V gene, CDR1 is LNHDA and CDR2 is SQIVND (reference sequence). CDR3 protein: CASSRGRGYGYTF. The CDR3 nucleotides read TGTGCCAGTAGTAGAGGGAGAGGCTATGGCTACACCTTC.

This sequence joins TRBV6-5 and TRBJ1-2; 7 positions match TRBD1. The CDR3 is made up of 14 amino acids. The V gene end was trimmed by 6 bases and the J gene end by 5 bases; junction bases not matched to a gene: 9. Germline V CDR1 and CDR2: MNHEY, SVGAGI. DNA of the CDR3: TGTGCCAGCAGCGCGACAGGGTCACTATATGGCTACACCTTC. Residues: CASSATGSLYGYTF.

This chain links TRBV5-1 with TRBJ1-1, with TRBD1 matching over 9 bases. From germline, CDR1 is SGHRS and CDR2 YFSETQ. V was clipped by 0 bases and J by 1 base; unmatched bases: 7. The CDR3 has 17 residues. For the CDR3, the DNA is TGCGCCAGCAGCTTGGGTGTGCCGGGACAGGGGAACACTGAAGCTTTCTTT. It yields the protein CASSLGVPGQGNTEAFF.

The chain couples TRBV4-3 to TRBJ1-1, with TRBD1 matching 8 bases. V lost 5 bases and J lost 4; bases outside the gene matches: 3. The CDR3 is 13 amino acids. The germline CDR1 and CDR2 sequences are LGHNA and YSLEER. The CDR3 DNA is TGCGCCAGCAGCTACCAGGGGGCCACTGAAGCTTTCTTT. Its translation is CASSYQGATEAFF.

The chain combines TRBV2 with TRBJ2-7; TRBD2 is a possible D gene (5 bases). The CDR3 consists of 15 residues. V shed 4 bases and J shed 2 bases, with 15 bases lying between them. Germline lookup yields CDR1 SNHLY and CDR2 FYNNEI. The DNA for the CDR3 is TGTGCCAGCAGTGGCCCTTCGGGGATCACCTACGAGCAGTACTTC. This gives the protein CASSGPSGITYEQYF.

V gene TRBV18 combines with J gene TRBJ1-2; D not certain. There are 16 residues in the CDR3. Trimming cost V 6 bases and J 5 bases, with 22 bases left between them. Germline CDR1 reads KGHSH; CDR2 reads LQKENI. CDR3 in DNA: TGTGCCAGCTCGGAACAGAAGACCCTGCCCCTTTATGGCTACACCTTC. It codes for CASSEQKTLPLYGYTF. The entire variable domain, with the rest obtained from reference TRBV18 and TRBJ1-2, is as follows: NAGVMQNPRHLVRRRGQEARLRCSPMKGHSHVYWYRQLPEEGLKFMVYLQKENIIDESGMPKERFSAEFPKEGPSILRIQQVVRGDSAAYFCASSEQKTLPLYGYTFGSGTRLTVV.